This passage covers 21 T cell receptor beta chains from one sample sequenced in a study of T cell responses to AZD1222 COVID-19 vaccine. TCRdb keeps only in-frame clones here, not all; method: immunoSEQ multiplex PCR. The sample includes fewer than 200,000 clones, 85% to 95% of them seen just once. Specimen: peripheral blood, collected on day 0 of AZD1222 vaccination. The source of these receptors is an adult in good health.

This chain connects TRBV10-2 to TRBJ2-5, with D unclear. From germline, CDR1 is WSHSY and CDR2 SAAADI. V gave up 8 bases and J gave up 5 bases, with 9 bases separating them. The CDR3 length is 11 residues. This chain's CDR3 is CASLLAETQYF. The CDR3 DNA reads as TGCGCCAGCCTCTTGGCTGAGACCCAGTACTTC.

The chain joins TRBV3-1 (or the pseudogene TRBV3-2) to TRBJ2-1; D gene uncertain. There are 11 residues in the CDR3. The V gene lost 6 bases and the J gene lost 2 bases, with 2 bases spanning the gap. Germline assignment: CDR1 LGHDT and CDR2 YNNKEL (reference sequence). The CDR3 sequence is CASRTYNEQFF. DNA for the CDR3: TGTGCCAGCAGGACCTACAATGAGCAGTTCTTC.

V and J are TRBV27 and TRBJ2-1; TRBD1 aligns across 9 bases. The V gene's germline CDR1 is MNHEY and CDR2 SMNVEV (reference sequence). Unmatched junction bases numbered 2, after V lost 2 bases and J lost 3 bases. This CDR3 has 15 amino acids. CDR3 DNA: TGTGCCAGCAGTTTAGGGGACAGGGACTACAATGAGCAGTTCTTC. Its protein product is CASSLGDRDYNEQFF.

The rearrangement joins TRBV18 to TRBJ1-1; no clear D gene. The V gene lost 6 bases and the J gene lost 0 bases, with 2 bases spanning the gap. CDR3 length equals 11 residues. Germline values: CDR1 KGHSH, CDR2 LQKENI. The CDR3 DNA is TGTGCCAGCTCCCTGAACACTGAAGCTTTCTTT. Residues: CASSLNTEAFF.

The chain recombines TRBV6-2 or TRBV6-3 with TRBJ2-5, with TRBD2 matching over 9 bases. The trim removed 5 bases at V and 2 bases at J, leaving 9 bases unmatched. The CDR3 length is 16 residues. CDR1 and CDR2 (germline): MNHEY, SVGEGT. CDR3 sequence: CASSRSLAGQQETQYF. The CDR3 nucleotides read TGTGCCAGCAGTCGTTCTCTAGCGGGGCAACAAGAGACCCAGTACTTC.

This clone was found once. The genes are TRBV23-1 and TRBJ2-1; 9 nucleotides agree with TRBD2. TRBV23-1 is sorted into the ORF group, with uncertain function. This CDR3 has 15 residues. Losses at the gene ends were 3 bases for V and 5 bases for J; bases not matched to a gene: 5. This CDR3 is CASSQELAGNNEQFF. In nucleotides, the CDR3 is TGCGCCAGCAGTCAGGAACTAGCGGGTAACAATGAGCAGTTCTTC.

V and J are TRBV6-5 and TRBJ1-2, with D maybe TRBD1 (5 bases). Trimming removed 0 bases from V and 8 bases from J, with 16 bases in between. The CDR3 contains 15 residues. CDR1 is MNHEY and CDR2 is SVGAGI in the germline V gene. CDR3 protein: CASSYSTEGTLGYTF. The DNA of the CDR3 is TGTGCCAGCAGTTACTCGACGGAGGGGACTTTGGGCTACACCTTC.

V is TRBV9 and J is TRBJ1-6; D uncertain. With 0 bases removed from V and 9 bases from J, the gap between germline ends came to 7 bases. CDR1 and CDR2 from the germline V gene are SGDLS and YYNGEE. The CDR3 contains 13 residues. DNA of the CDR3: TGTGCCAGCAGCGTAGAAGGGCGTTCACCCCTCCACTTT. Translating it yields CASSVEGRSPLHF.

The chain combines TRBV7-2 with TRBJ2-3; D is unresolved. Germline V gene lookup returns CDR1 SGHTA and CDR2 FQGNSA. This CDR3 contains 13 residues. Trimming shortened V by 2 bases and J by 4 bases, and 7 bases separated the two germline ends. The CDR3 DNA reads as TGTGCCAGCAGCTTATCTCCATCAGATACGCAGTATTTT. It translates to CASSLSPSDTQYF.

The rearrangement links TRBV29-1 to TRBJ2-7; D possibly corresponds to TRBD1 (6 bases). The CDR3 is 14 residues long. Germline values: CDR1 SQVTM, CDR2 ANQGSEA. The V end was cut by 4 bases, the J end by 3 bases, with 16 bases between. The CDR3 loop reads CSVVHRVRIYEQYV. As DNA, the CDR3 is TGCAGCGTTGTACACAGGGTGCGGATCTACGAGCAGTACGTC.

V is TRBV7-3 and J is TRBJ1-4; D possibly corresponds to TRBD1 (6 bases). Trimming cost V 0 bases and J 2 bases, with 7 bases left between them. This CDR3 has 15 residues. Germline assignment: CDR1 SGHTA and CDR2 FQGTGA. This CDR3 reads CASSLTGGTNEKLFF. In DNA, the CDR3 is TGTGCCAGCAGCTTAACAGGGGGGACTAATGAAAAACTGTTTTTT.

The V and J genes are TRBV27 and TRBJ1-6; no clear D gene. V was clipped by 11 bases and J by 7 bases, with 18 bases between them. In germline, CDR1 is MNHEY, CDR2 SMNVEV (reference sequence). The CDR3 consists of 14 residues. In DNA, the CDR3 is TGTGCCGCTAAAGTGTCTGGGGAAAATTCACCCCTCCACTTT. It is translated as CAAKVSGENSPLHF.

The CDR3 DNA reads TGTGCCAGCAGCGTCGGGACAGCCTACGAGCAGTACGTC. The encoded protein is CASSVGTAYEQYV. The chain has TRBV5-6 and TRBJ2-7; 7 bases are a match to TRBD1. Per the germline V gene, CDR1 is SGHDT and CDR2 is YYEEEE. The CDR3 loop spans 13 amino acids. V lost 4 bases and J lost 2; bases outside the gene matches: 3.

This clone has just one count. The chain employs TRBV14 and TRBJ1-2; D not resolved. V was pared by 4 bases and J by 0 bases, with 6 bases between. Germline V gene lookup returns CDR1 SGHDN and CDR2 FVKESK. This CDR3 is 13 amino acids long. This chain's CDR3 is CASSLLSNYGYTF. CDR3 DNA sequence: TGTGCCAGCAGCCTCTTATCTAACTATGGCTACACCTTC.

The rearrangement uses TRBV5-4 and TRBJ1-3, with no clear D. The germline CDR1 and CDR2 sequences are SGHNT and YYREEE (reference sequence). The CDR3 is made up of 15 amino acids. The V gene lost 0 bases and the J gene lost 0 bases, with 7 bases spanning the gap. CDR3 in DNA: TGTGCCAGCAGCTTGGGTGGGGACTCTGGAAACACCATATATTTT. Its protein is CASSLGGDSGNTIYF.

This clone was counted between two and nine times. V usage is TRBV6-5 and J usage is TRBJ1-5; D is undetermined. CDR3 length: 15 residues. With 0 bases removed from V and 0 bases from J, the gap between germline ends came to 6 bases. The germline gives CDR1 MNHEY, CDR2 SVGAGI. The CDR3 bases are TGTGCCAGCAGTTACTCCCACTTTAGCAATCAGCCCCAGCATTTT. The encoded protein is CASSYSHFSNQPQHF.

The chain has TRBV6-2 or TRBV6-3 and TRBJ2-3; D tentatively fits TRBD1 or TRBD2 (6 bases each). Germline CDR1 and CDR2: MNHEY and SVGEGT. Trimming took off 2 bases at V and 2 bases at J, with 14 bases between the two ends. The CDR3 spans 16 residues. Here the CDR3 reads CASSYARGTSTDTQYF. CDR3 DNA: TGTGCCAGCAGTTACGCCCGCGGGACATCCACAGATACGCAGTATTTT.

The J gene is TRBJ1-1, the V gene TRBV18; no clear D gene. This CDR3 is built from 14 residues. Per the germline V gene, CDR1 is KGHSH and CDR2 is LQKENI. V lost 2 bases to trimming and J lost 4 bases, with 11 bases between them. In DNA, the CDR3 is TGTGCCAGCTCACCAAATAAAGGGCCCACTGAAGCTTTCTTT. It yields the protein CASSPNKGPTEAFF.

The CDR3 coding sequence is TGTGCCAGCAGTCCAACTAGCGGGTGGCTTTGGTTCTTC. Translated, it gives CASSPTSGWLWFF. The rearrangement joins TRBV2 to TRBJ2-1; the match to TRBD2 covers 9 bases. Trimming at V came to 5 bases and at J to 15 bases, leaving 11 bases not matched to a gene. The germline gives CDR1 SNHLY, CDR2 FYNNEI. This CDR3 region has 13 residues.

The V gene is TRBV7-3, the J gene TRBJ1-1; no definite D call. This CDR3 contains 12 residues. CDR1 SGHTA and CDR2 FQGTGA come from the germline V gene. V lost 1 base and J lost 6, with 6 bases in between. This CDR3 is CASSLNKAEAFF. CDR3 coding DNA: TGTGCCAGCAGCTTAAACAAAGCTGAAGCTTTCTTT.

This chain joins TRBV5-1 and TRBJ1-4, with D uncertain. CDR3 length: 14 amino acids. The V and J ends lost 0 bases and 5 bases respectively, with 8 bases between them. Germline V gene sequence: CDR1 SGHRS, CDR2 YFSETQ. CDR3 region: CASSLGNTNEKLFF. CDR3 in DNA: TGCGCCAGCAGCTTGGGTAACACCAATGAAAAACTGTTTTTT. The full variable domain, completed using reference TRBV5-1 and TRBJ1-4, is KAGVTQTPRYLIKTRGQQVTLSCSPISGHRSVSWYQQTPGQGLQFLFEYFSETQRNKGNFPGRFSGRQFSNSRSEMNVSTLELGDSALYLCASSLGNTNEKLFFGSGTQLSVL.